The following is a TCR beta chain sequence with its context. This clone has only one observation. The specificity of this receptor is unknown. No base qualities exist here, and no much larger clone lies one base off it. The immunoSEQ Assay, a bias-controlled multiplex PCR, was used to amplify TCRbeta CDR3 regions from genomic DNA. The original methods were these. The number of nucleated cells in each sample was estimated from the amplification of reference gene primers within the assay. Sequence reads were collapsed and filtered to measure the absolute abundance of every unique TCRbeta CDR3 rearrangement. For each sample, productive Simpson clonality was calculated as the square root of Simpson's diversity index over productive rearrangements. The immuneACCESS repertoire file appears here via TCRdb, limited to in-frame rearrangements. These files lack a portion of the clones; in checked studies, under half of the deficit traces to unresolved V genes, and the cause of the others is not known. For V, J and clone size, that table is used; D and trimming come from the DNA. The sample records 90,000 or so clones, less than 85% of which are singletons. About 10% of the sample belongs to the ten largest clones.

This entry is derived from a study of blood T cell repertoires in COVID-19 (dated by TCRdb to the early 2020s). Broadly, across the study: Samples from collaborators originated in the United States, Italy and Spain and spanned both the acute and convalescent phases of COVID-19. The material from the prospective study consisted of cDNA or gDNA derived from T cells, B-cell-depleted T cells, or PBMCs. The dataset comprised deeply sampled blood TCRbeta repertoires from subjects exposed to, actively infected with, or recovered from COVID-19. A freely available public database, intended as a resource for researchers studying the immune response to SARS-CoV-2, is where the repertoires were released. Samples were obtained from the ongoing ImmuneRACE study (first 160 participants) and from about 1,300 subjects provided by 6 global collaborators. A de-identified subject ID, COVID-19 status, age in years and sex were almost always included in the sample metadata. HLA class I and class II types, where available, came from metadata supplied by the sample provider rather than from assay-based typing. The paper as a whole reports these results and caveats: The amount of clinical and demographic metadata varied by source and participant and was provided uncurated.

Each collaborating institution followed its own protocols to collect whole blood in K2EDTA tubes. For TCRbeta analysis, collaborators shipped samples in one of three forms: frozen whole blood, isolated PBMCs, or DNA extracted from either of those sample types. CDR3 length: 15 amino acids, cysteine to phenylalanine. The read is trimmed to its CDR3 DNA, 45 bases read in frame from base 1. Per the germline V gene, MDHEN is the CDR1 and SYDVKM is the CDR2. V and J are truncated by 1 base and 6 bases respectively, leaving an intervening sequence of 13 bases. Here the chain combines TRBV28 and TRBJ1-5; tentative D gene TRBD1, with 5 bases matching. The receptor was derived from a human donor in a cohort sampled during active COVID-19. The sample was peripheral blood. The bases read TGTGCCAGCAGTTTATCCCCCAGGGCAGGTCAGCCCCAGCATTTT. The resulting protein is CASSLSPRAGQPQHF.